The 14 T cell receptor beta chains below were found in one sample sequenced in a study of blood T cell repertoires in COVID-19. TCRdb keeps only in-frame clones here, not all; method: immunoSEQ multiplex PCR. Seen here are about 170,000 clones, roughly 86% observed once, and the top ten hold just over 2.5%. The sequencing input was peripheral blood. Receptors were obtained from a woman aged 80 or older with COVID-19, enrolled during active disease.

This chain links TRBV11-2 with TRBJ1-1; 7 bases agree with TRBD1. V lost 5 bases, J lost 1 base, and 7 bases stayed unmatched. Germline V lookup: CDR1 SGHAT, CDR2 FQNNGV. The length of the CDR3 is 15 residues. The CDR3 nucleotides read TGTGCCAGCAGCCCAGGGGGACATAAGAACACTGAAGCTTTCTTT. Its translation is CASSPGGHKNTEAFF.

The genes are TRBV5-1 and TRBJ2-1; TRBD2 aligns across 11 bases. CDR3 length: 15 residues. Germline loops: CDR1 SGHRS, CDR2 YFSETQ. V trimming: 4 bases; J trimming: 5 bases; junction bases outside the gene matches: 5. CDR3 DNA sequence: TGCGCCAGCAGCCCGGGGACTAGCGGAAACAATGAGCAGTTCTTC. Encoded protein: CASSPGTSGNNEQFF.

This clone was observed a single time. V usage is TRBV9 and J usage is TRBJ2-2; 7 nucleotides line up with TRBD1. The V segment lost 4 bases and the J segment 4 bases; nucleotides outside the gene matches: 7. Germline V gives CDR1 SGDLS, CDR2 YYNGEE. The length of the CDR3 is 15 residues. The CDR3 region has the DNA TGTGCCAGCAGCCCCTCGACAGGGTCCACCGGGGAGCTGTTTTTT. Translating it yields CASSPSTGSTGELFF.

J is TRBJ1-1 and V is TRBV28, with 10 nucleotides matching TRBD1. The CDR3 extends over 14 amino acids. Germline V gene sequence: CDR1 MDHEN, CDR2 SYDVKM. J lost 2 bases, V lost 6 bases, and 3 bases had no gene match. CDR3 protein: CASRTGGTNTEAFF. Written as DNA, the CDR3 is TGTGCCAGCAGGACAGGGGGCACCAACACTGAAGCTTTCTTT. Looking up the rest from reference TRBV28 and TRBJ1-1 gives the full variable domain: DVKVTQSSRYLVKRTGEKVFLECVQDMDHENMFWYRQDPGLGLRLIYFSYDVKMKEKGDIPEGYSVSREKKERFSLILESASTNQTSMYLCASRTGGTNTEAFFGQGTRLTVV.

The rearrangement links TRBV6-2 or TRBV6-3 to TRBJ2-1; TRBD2 agrees at 7 bases. The CDR3 spans 14 residues. V dropped 3 bases and J dropped 6; count of bases not matched to a gene: 5. Per germline, CDR1 MNHEY and CDR2 SVGEGT. CDR3 residues: CASSYMGGSNEQFF. CDR3 DNA sequence: TGTGCCAGCAGTTATATGGGGGGGAGCAATGAGCAGTTCTTC.

V usage is TRBV3-1 (or the pseudogene TRBV3-2) and J usage is TRBJ2-1; 8 bases are a match to TRBD2. The J segment lost 6 bases and the V segment lost 4 bases, leaving 8 bases of the junction unmatched. The CDR3 contains 15 residues. Germline CDR1 reads LGHDT; CDR2 reads YNNKEL (reference sequence). CDR3 sequence: CASSPGGLAVNEQFF. CDR3 sequence (DNA): TGTGCCAGCAGCCCGGGGGGGCTAGCGGTCAATGAGCAGTTCTTC.

In nucleotides, the CDR3 is TGTGCCAGCAGCTTAGGGGGACTAGCGGGAGCGGTCGGGGAGCTGTTTTTT. Amino acids: CASSLGGLAGAVGELFF. The chain links TRBV7-9 to TRBJ2-2; 14 bases agree with TRBD2. Germline V lookup: CDR1 SEHNR, CDR2 FQNEAQ (reference sequence). V gave up 1 base and J gave up 7 bases; unmatched junction bases: 5. The CDR3 consists of 17 residues.

V usage is TRBV20-1 and J usage is TRBJ1-1, with D unresolved. Trimming removed 3 bases at V and 1 base at J, with 3 bases between. The CDR3 runs 11 residues. Germline loops: CDR1 DFQATT, CDR2 SNEGSKA (reference sequence). The CDR3 loop is CSASQNTEAFF. CDR3 coding DNA: TGCAGTGCTAGCCAGAACACTGAAGCTTTCTTT.

The V call is TRBV4-3, the J call TRBJ2-1; D gene uncertain. V was shortened by 0 bases and J by 0 bases, with 15 bases between the two germline ends. The germline V gene encodes CDR1 LGHNA and CDR2 YSLEER. The length of the CDR3 is 18 residues. The CDR3: CASSQDWAAGHSYNEQFF. DNA for the CDR3: TGCGCCAGCAGCCAAGATTGGGCAGCCGGCCACTCCTACAATGAGCAGTTCTTC.

J is TRBJ2-2 and V is TRBV28; 13 nucleotides agree with TRBD2. V trimming: 6 bases; J trimming: 8 bases; junction bases outside the gene matches: 12. Germline CDR1 reads MDHEN; CDR2 reads SYDVKM. This CDR3 has 17 residues. The CDR3 DNA is TGTGCCAGCAGACCTTTCGGACTAGCGGGAGTATCGGGGGAGCTGTTTTTT. Translated: CASRPFGLAGVSGELFF.

This clone has just one count. The chain recombines TRBV7-2 with TRBJ2-7, with D perhaps matching TRBD2 (6 bases). V gave up 3 bases and J gave up 5 bases, with 14 bases separating them. Per the germline V gene, CDR1 is SGHTA and CDR2 is FQGNSA. The CDR3 is 14 amino acids. DNA for the CDR3: TGTGCCAGCAGCTTCGTCGGGAGCTCGAACGAGCAGTACTTC. As protein: CASSFVGSSNEQYF. The variable domain in full, completed from reference TRBV7-2 and TRBJ2-7, reads GAGVSQSPSNKVTEKGKDVELRCDPISGHTALYWYRQSLGQGLEFLIYFQGNSAPDKSGLPSDRFSAERTGGSVSTLTIQRTQQEDSAVYLCASSFVGSSNEQYFGPGTRLTVT.

The rearrangement uses TRBV7-7 and TRBJ1-5; a weak D match, TRBD1 (6 bases). Trimming cost V 4 bases and J 6 bases, with 19 bases left between them. CDR1 and CDR2 (germline): SSHAT, FNYEAQ (reference sequence). The CDR3 runs 16 residues. The chain's CDR3 is CASSSVIRGGTQPQHF. DNA of the CDR3: TGTGCCAGCAGCTCCGTTATACGAGGGGGAACTCAGCCCCAGCATTTT.

This chain links TRBV9 with TRBJ2-7; no reliable D call. Per germline, CDR1 SGDLS and CDR2 YYNGEE. The V end was cut by 1 base, the J end by 6 bases, with 14 bases between. The CDR3 runs to 14 residues. The CDR3 DNA reads TGTGCCAGCAGCGTATTTGAACAGTTCAGCGAGCAGTACTTC. Encoded protein: CASSVFEQFSEQYF.

The genes are TRBV5-1 and TRBJ2-5; 14 positions agree with TRBD2. V lost 10 bases and J lost 2; bases outside the gene matches: 22. Looked up from germline, CDR1 is SGHRS and CDR2 is YFSETQ. This CDR3 contains 20 residues. The CDR3 coding sequence is TGCGCCCCCAGCCTCCGGGGGGGGACTAGCGGGAGTCGGAGGCAAGAGACCCAGTACTTC. Protein product: CAPSLRGGTSGSRRQETQYF.